The 30 T cell receptor beta chains in this list originate from one sample, sequenced in a study of shared clonotypes between healthy human individuals. The method was immunoSEQ multiplex PCR; TCRdb's version includes in-frame clones alone and lacks a portion of them. Among approximately 740,000 clones listed, roughly 70% were seen once. The sequenced sample consisted of memory CD4+ T cells sorted from blood. As to subset: CD45RA-negative fraction. These receptors all stem from a woman aged 30 to 39 in good health.

The chain uses TRBV14 and TRBJ2-2; no reliable D call. The CDR3 length is 15 residues. Germline assignment: CDR1 SGHDN and CDR2 FVKESK. Trimming removed 1 base from V and 4 bases from J, with 10 bases in between. The CDR3 region is CASSQGVTATGELFF. The CDR3 region has the DNA TGTGCCAGCAGCCAAGGGGTTACAGCCACCGGGGAGCTGTTTTTT.

This clone was seen more than once but under ten times. V gene TRBV7-2 combines with J gene TRBJ2-5, with 12 bases lining up with TRBD2. CDR1 and CDR2 from the germline V gene are SGHTA and FQGNSA. V lost 5 bases and J lost 7; bases outside the gene matches: 5. This CDR3 has 14 amino acids. CDR3 coding DNA: TGTGCCAGCAGCGCCACTAGCGGGGGGCGGACCCAGTACTTC. This translates into CASSATSGGRTQYF. The whole variable domain, remainder taken from reference TRBV7-2 and TRBJ2-5, is GAGVSQSPSNKVTEKGKDVELRCDPISGHTALYWYRQSLGQGLEFLIYFQGNSAPDKSGLPSDRFSAERTGGSVSTLTIQRTQQEDSAVYLCASSATSGGRTQYFGPGTRLLVL.

This chain's CDR3 is CASRRGTTSYNEQFF. CDR3 coding DNA: TGTGCCAGCAGGCGAGGGACTACATCCTACAATGAGCAGTTCTTC. The chain links TRBV6-6 to TRBJ2-1, with 7 nucleotides matching TRBD2. Germline lookup yields CDR1 MNHNY and CDR2 SVGAGI (reference sequence). The CDR3 sequence is 15 residues long. The ends lost 6 bases at V and 1 base at J; junction bases unmatched: 6.

The rearrangement uses TRBV19 and TRBJ2-1, with 11 bases lining up with TRBD2. Trimming cost V 5 bases and J 6 bases; bases outside gene matches: 12. The CDR3 spans 17 residues. From germline, CDR1 is LNHDA and CDR2 SQIVND (reference sequence). The CDR3, as DNA: TGTGCCAGTAGTGAAGTAGCGGGAGGGCCTGGTATCAATGAGCAGTTCTTC. Translated: CASSEVAGGPGINEQFF.

V gene TRBV7-6 combines with J gene TRBJ2-2, with a weak D call TRBD1 (6 bases). With 3 bases removed from V and 3 bases from J, the gap between germline ends came to 14 bases. This CDR3 is 16 amino acids long. Germline loops: CDR1 SGHVS, CDR2 FNYEAQ. The CDR3 loop reads CASSFSPQGHTGELFF. The CDR3 region has the DNA TGTGCCAGCAGCTTTAGCCCCCAGGGGCACACCGGGGAGCTGTTTTTT.

This clone was found many times. This sequence joins TRBV27 and TRBJ2-5; 13 bases match TRBD2. Per the germline V gene, CDR1 is MNHEY and CDR2 is SMNVEV (reference sequence). The length of the CDR3 is 15 residues. J gave up 1 base and V 5 bases, and 1 base lay outside the gene matches. Here the CDR3 reads CASSRTSGGQETQYF. CDR3 sequence (DNA): TGTGCCAGCAGTCGGACTAGCGGGGGCCAAGAGACCCAGTACTTC.

The CDR3 DNA sequence: TGTGCCAGCAGCTTGAGGCCCGAGCAGTTCTTC. It is translated as CASSLRPEQFF. The chain couples TRBV7-2 to TRBJ2-1, with D hard to call. Trimming left V 3 bases short and J 10 bases short, with 7 bases between. This CDR3 is built from 11 residues. Germline CDR1 SGHTA, CDR2 FQGNSA.

About this clone: A clone one base away is much larger, so this may be a read error. The chain carries TRBV28 and TRBJ1-4; D call uncertain. V was trimmed by 3 bases and J by 1 base, leaving 6 bases between them. Germline CDR1 reads MDHEN; CDR2 reads SYDVKM. The CDR3 loop spans 14 amino acids. CDR3 residues: CASSFPGTNEKLFF. In DNA form, the CDR3 reads TGTGCCAGCAGTTTCCCGGGAACTAATGAAAAACTGTTTTTT.

V gene TRBV6-5 combines with J gene TRBJ2-3; the match to TRBD2 covers 12 bases. Germline V gene data show CDR1 as MNHEY and CDR2 as SVGAGI. Trimming took 8 bases from V and 3 from J; bases not matched to a gene: 3. The CDR3 has 14 residues. The CDR3 here is CASRLAGVTDTQYF. For the CDR3, the DNA is TGTGCCAGCCGACTAGCGGGAGTAACAGATACGCAGTATTTT.

The J gene is TRBJ2-1, the V gene TRBV7-9; D possibly matches TRBD1 or TRBD2 (5 bases each). Germline V lookup: CDR1 SEHNR, CDR2 FQNEAQ (reference sequence). V dropped 6 bases and J dropped 5 bases, with 11 bases sitting between them. CDR3 length equals 13 residues. CDR3 region: CASRRGADNEQFF. CDR3 sequence (DNA): TGTGCCAGCAGAAGAGGGGCGGACAATGAGCAGTTCTTC.

The chain employs TRBV5-1 and TRBJ2-6; D is unclear. V was cut by 0 bases and J by 0 bases, with 7 bases left in between. The CDR3 has 16 amino acids. The germline V gene encodes CDR1 SGHRS and CDR2 YFSETQ. CDR3 protein: CASSLAQSSGANVLTF. DNA of the CDR3: TGCGCCAGCAGCTTGGCCCAGAGCTCTGGGGCCAACGTCCTGACTTTC. The entire variable domain, with the rest obtained from reference TRBV5-1 and TRBJ2-6, is as follows: KAGVTQTPRYLIKTRGQQVTLSCSPISGHRSVSWYQQTPGQGLQFLFEYFSETQRNKGNFPGRFSGRQFSNSRSEMNVSTLELGDSALYLCASSLAQSSGANVLTFGAGSRLTVL.

This clone has a handful of counts. The chain joins TRBV15 to TRBJ2-2; tentative D call: TRBD2 (6 bases). Trimming took off 5 bases at V and 5 bases at J, with 18 bases between the two ends. The CDR3 is 16 residues long. Germline V gene lookup returns CDR1 LNHNV and CDR2 YYDKDF (reference sequence). The CDR3 here is CATSLREFGATGELFF. The CDR3 DNA reads as TGTGCCACCAGCCTCCGGGAGTTTGGGGCAACCGGGGAGCTGTTTTTT.

V usage is TRBV7-2 and J usage is TRBJ1-4; 7 bases map to TRBD1. Germline V gene data show CDR1 as SGHTA and CDR2 as FQGNSA. The CDR3 totals 15 residues. The trim removed 5 bases at V and 6 bases at J, leaving 9 bases unmatched. The CDR3 spells CASSSPGQLHEKLFF. CDR3 nucleotide sequence: TGTGCCAGCAGCAGCCCGGGACAGCTCCATGAAAAACTGTTTTTT.

The chain employs TRBV7-9 and TRBJ1-2; D perhaps matches TRBD1 (5 bases). Germline loops: CDR1 SEHNR, CDR2 FQNEAQ (reference sequence). V lost 9 bases and J 6 bases, leaving 20 bases between the germline ends. The CDR3 is 14 residues long. Written as DNA, the CDR3 is TGTGCCAGTAGCCGCCTCGGGGGAGACGATGGCTACACCTTC. Protein: CASSRLGGDDGYTF.

Notes on this clone: Given a much more abundant clone one base away, this may be a read error. The chain uses TRBV7-2 and TRBJ2-7; D remains unclear. CDR1 SGHTA and CDR2 FQGNSA come from the germline V gene. CDR3 length: 11 amino acids. Between the trimmed V and J ends, which lost 3 bases and 3 bases, there was a span of 3 bases. CDR3 in DNA: TGTGCCAGCAGCTTCCACTACGAGCAGTACTTC. Its protein product is CASSFHYEQYF.

The rearrangement links TRBV21-1 to TRBJ1-2. TRBV21-1 is shown as a pseudogene. This CDR3 has 12 residues. Written as DNA, the CDR3 is TGTGCCAGCAGCAGTCACGCATATGGCTACACCTTC. Its translation: CASSSHAYGYTF.

The chain has TRBV28 and TRBJ2-7; a weak D match, TRBD2 (8 bases). Between the trimmed V and J ends, which lost 8 bases and 4 bases, there was a span of 21 bases. Germline values: CDR1 MDHEN, CDR2 SYDVKM. The CDR3 is 15 amino acids. The CDR3 spells CASAGAGGQSYEQYF. CDR3 in DNA: TGTGCCAGCGCTGGGGCGGGGGGACAGAGTTACGAGCAGTACTTC.

This clone was detected a few times. The chain has TRBV15 and TRBJ1-1; D is unresolved. Germline V gene sequence: CDR1 LNHNV, CDR2 YYDKDF (reference sequence). The CDR3 sequence is 15 residues long. Trimming removed 0 bases from V and 0 bases from J, with 8 bases in between. This CDR3 is CATSRDDYMNTEAFF. In DNA, the CDR3 is TGTGCCACCAGCAGAGATGATTACATGAACACTGAAGCTTTCTTT.

The rearrangement joins TRBV11-3 to TRBJ2-1; D may be TRBD1 or TRBD2 (7 bases each). This CDR3 is 14 amino acids long. The V end was cut by 4 bases, the J end by 10 bases, with 17 bases between. The V gene's germline CDR1 is SGHNT and CDR2 YENEEA. CDR3 DNA sequence: TGTGCCAGCAGCTCACAGGGGCTAGCGGAAGAGCAGTTCTTC. Its protein product is CASSSQGLAEEQFF.

The chain couples TRBV4-1 to TRBJ1-1, with D maybe TRBD1 (5 bases). Trimming removed 3 bases at V and 1 base at J, with 12 bases between. CDR1 is MGHRA, CDR2 YSYEKL, per germline. The CDR3 length is 15 residues. For the CDR3, the DNA is TGCGCCAGCAGCCATCAAGGGGCGGAGAACACTGAAGCTTTCTTT. As protein: CASSHQGAENTEAFF.

Turning to this clone: The sample contains more than one DNA sequence encoding this CDR3. Here the CDR3 DNA reads TGTGCCAGCACGCTAGAAGAGACCCAGTACTTC. Translating gives CASTLEETQYF. The chain combines TRBV2 with TRBJ2-5; D unclear. From germline, CDR1 is SNHLY and CDR2 FYNNEI. Between the trimmed V and J ends, which lost 7 bases and 3 bases, there was a span of 6 bases. The length of the CDR3 is 11 residues.

The gene calls are TRBV2 and TRBJ1-3; weak D call: TRBD1 (5 bases). The germline V and J ends were trimmed by 8 bases and 2 bases, with 13 bases remaining between them. Looked up from germline, CDR1 is SNHLY and CDR2 is FYNNEI. The CDR3 covers 14 residues. CDR3 DNA sequence: TGTGCCAGCTCTGGGGGACTGGCTGGAAACACCATATATTTT. Protein sequence: CASSGGLAGNTIYF.

This clone was observed a few times. The chain joins TRBV28 to TRBJ1-5; the D is unclear. This CDR3 region has 16 residues. Germline V gene lookup returns CDR1 MDHEN and CDR2 SYDVKM. V was shortened by 2 bases and J by 3 bases, with 14 bases between the two germline ends. The CDR3 here is CASSLNVASLNQPQHF. CDR3 nucleotide sequence: TGTGCCAGCAGTTTAAATGTTGCCAGCCTCAATCAGCCCCAGCATTTT.

V gene TRBV6-1 combines with J gene TRBJ2-1; 8 bases match TRBD2. The junction had 5 bases not matched to a gene; V was cut back by 1 base and J by 6 bases. This CDR3 has 15 residues. Germline assignment: CDR1 MNHNS and CDR2 SASEGT. Written as DNA, the CDR3 is TGTGCCAGCAGTGAAGAGGCTAGCGGGCTCAATGAGCAGTTCTTC. Amino acid sequence: CASSEEASGLNEQFF.

The V and J genes are TRBV5-6 and TRBJ1-2; D may be TRBD1 (5 bases). The CDR3 has 14 residues. The V end was cut by 2 bases, the J end by 4 bases, with 12 bases between. The V gene's germline CDR1 is SGHDT and CDR2 YYEEEE. The CDR3, as DNA: TGTGCCAGCAGCTTTGAGGGGCCGTTCTATGGCTACACCTTC. Amino acids: CASSFEGPFYGYTF.

J is TRBJ2-5 and V is TRBV9; the D gene is possibly TRBD2 (5 bases). Trimming pared 4 bases from V and 4 bases from J, leaving 14 bases between. Germline V CDR1 and CDR2: SGDLS, YYNGEE. The CDR3 consists of 14 residues. The CDR3 is CASSPHSRAETQYF. CDR3 nucleotide sequence: TGTGCCAGCAGCCCGCACTCGAGGGCAGAGACCCAGTACTTC. Complete variable domain (other parts from reference TRBV9 and TRBJ2-5): DSGVTQTPKHLITATGQRVTLRCSPRSGDLSVYWYQQSLDQGLQFLIQYYNGEERAKGNILERFSAQQFPDLHSELNLSSLELGDSALYFCASSPHSRAETQYFGPGTRLLVL.

The chain employs TRBV18 and TRBJ1-1; no clear D. V dropped 3 bases and J dropped 2 bases, with 10 bases sitting between them. This CDR3 is built from 14 residues. Germline lookup yields CDR1 KGHSH and CDR2 LQKENI. CDR3 amino acids: CASSPRTRNTEAFF. The CDR3 coding sequence is TGTGCCAGCTCACCCCGGACGCGTAACACTGAAGCTTTCTTT.

V usage is TRBV28 and J usage is TRBJ1-1; tentative D call: TRBD1 (6 bases). The CDR3 is 15 amino acids. Germline assignment: CDR1 MDHEN and CDR2 SYDVKM. The V gene lost 1 base and the J gene lost 0 bases, with 9 bases spanning the gap. The CDR3 DNA is TGTGCCAGCAGTTTATATCGGGGGCTGAACACTGAAGCTTTCTTT. Encoded protein: CASSLYRGLNTEAFF.

The chain employs TRBV14 and TRBJ2-3, with 9 bases fitting TRBD2. Germline assignment: CDR1 SGHDN and CDR2 FVKESK. The CDR3 totals 14 residues. After removal of 5 bases from V and 7 bases from J, the junction contained 7 bases not matched to a gene. Here the CDR3 reads CASSNSGSAHTQYF. In DNA, the CDR3 is TGTGCCAGCAGCAATAGCGGGAGTGCACATACGCAGTATTTT.

This clone is a singleton in its sample. V usage is TRBV6-1 and J usage is TRBJ1-5, with D tentatively TRBD1 (6 bases). The germline V gene encodes CDR1 MNHNS and CDR2 SASEGT. V lost 3 bases and J 9 bases, leaving 18 bases between the germline ends. The CDR3 is 15 amino acids. CDR3 in DNA: TGTGCCAGCAGTGAGGCGCGACAGGCCTTTTGGCCCCAGCATTTT. Encoded protein: CASSEARQAFWPQHF.